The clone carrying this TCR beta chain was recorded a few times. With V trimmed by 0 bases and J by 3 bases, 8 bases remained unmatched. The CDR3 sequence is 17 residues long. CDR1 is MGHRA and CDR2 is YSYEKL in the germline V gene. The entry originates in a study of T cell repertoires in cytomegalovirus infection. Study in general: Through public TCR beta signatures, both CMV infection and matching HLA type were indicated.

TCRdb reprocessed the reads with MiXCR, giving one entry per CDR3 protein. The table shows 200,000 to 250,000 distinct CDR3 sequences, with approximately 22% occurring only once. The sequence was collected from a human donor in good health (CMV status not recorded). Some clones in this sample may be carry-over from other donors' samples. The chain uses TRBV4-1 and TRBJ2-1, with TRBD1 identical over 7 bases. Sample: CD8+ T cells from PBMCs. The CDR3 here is CASSQDGLRTGYNEQFF. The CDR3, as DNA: TGCGCCAGCAGCCAAGATGGTTTGCGGACAGGCTACAATGAGCAGTTCTTC.